This entry lists 27 T cell receptor beta chains sequenced from one sample in a study of T cell repertoires in cytomegalovirus infection. No antigen has been assigned to these receptors. Via MiXCR, TCRdb re-called the reads, giving one row per CDR3 protein. The sample comprises a few hundred thousand distinct CDR3 sequences, about 40% of which are singletons, and 48% rests with the top ten. The sample here was cultured PBMCs, taken from culture after CMV antigen stimulation. The receptors derive from a human donor in good health (CMV status not recorded). Some clones in this sample may be carry-over from other donors' samples.

The CDR3: CASSFPAARRGGNEQFF. DNA of the CDR3: TGTGCCAGCAGCTTTCCCGCAGCTCGGCGGGGGGGCAATGAGCAGTTCTTC. The chain is built from TRBV7-6 and TRBJ2-1, with 9 positions matching TRBD2. V was pared by 3 bases and J by 6 bases, with 12 bases of the junction left unmatched. The CDR3 is 17 residues long. The germline gives CDR1 SGHVS, CDR2 FNYEAQ.

This clonotype turned up a few times. The V gene is TRBV7-2, the J gene TRBJ1-6, with 7 bases aligning to TRBD1. The CDR3 consists of 15 residues. V lost 3 bases to trimming and J lost 6 bases; unmatched junction nucleotides: 5. Germline-derived CDR1 and CDR2 are SGHTA and FQGNSA. The CDR3 DNA reads as TGTGCCAGCAGCTTCTACAGGGGTGGTAATTCACCCCTCCACTTT. Translated: CASSFYRGGNSPLHF.

In its sample, this clonotype was seen once. The chain recombines TRBV6-1 with TRBJ2-3; 8 bases line up with TRBD1. With 2 bases clipped from V and 4 bases from J, the junction kept 5 bases outside the gene matches. The CDR3 loop spans 15 amino acids. Germline V CDR1 and CDR2: MNHNS, SASEGT. In nucleotides, the CDR3 is TGTGCCAGCAGTGAATGGGACAGGATATCAGATACGCAGTATTTT. Its protein is CASSEWDRISDTQYF.

The rearrangement joins TRBV7-8 to TRBJ1-2; 7 bases line up with TRBD1. V dropped 6 bases and J dropped 8; count of bases not matched to a gene: 12. This CDR3 contains 14 residues. CDR1 and CDR2 from the germline V gene are SGHVS and FQNEAQ. CDR3 residues: CASRSRRGSGGYTF. Written as DNA, the CDR3 is TGTGCCAGCAGATCACGCAGGGGGTCTGGAGGCTACACCTTC.

This clonotype was detected only once. The V call is TRBV12-3 or TRBV12-4, the J call TRBJ1-3, with D possibly matching TRBD1 (6 bases). The CDR3 extends over 12 amino acids. Deletions cut 7 bases from V and 4 bases from J, with 8 bases between. The CDR3 region is CASTRGGNTIYF. DNA of the CDR3: TGTGCCAGCACAAGGGGGGGAAACACCATATATTTT.

The chain employs TRBV7-3 and TRBJ2-7; tentative D call: TRBD1 (6 bases). V lost 5 bases to trimming and J lost 2 bases, with 10 bases between them. Germline V gene data show CDR1 as SGHTA and CDR2 as FQGTGA. The CDR3 is 13 residues long. CDR3 region: CASSGTPAYEQYF. The CDR3 bases are TGTGCCAGCAGCGGGACACCCGCCTACGAGCAGTACTTC.

This chain connects TRBV5-4 to TRBJ2-4; TRBD2 is a possible D gene (5 bases). The germline V gene has CDR1 SGHNT and CDR2 YYREEE (reference sequence). V dropped 0 bases and J dropped 3 bases, with 10 bases sitting between them. This CDR3 is 15 amino acids long. The CDR3 coding sequence is TGTGCCAGCAGCTTGGCCGGGGAGAGCAAAAACATTCAGTACTTC. This translates into CASSLAGESKNIQYF.

This clonotype was seen just once. One end of the junction is discordant with germline, which a read error may explain. The V and J genes are TRBV7-6 and TRBJ1-1; possible D gene TRBD1, 5 bases. This CDR3 is built from 16 residues. Germline V gene data show CDR1 as SGHVS and CDR2 as FNYEAQ. The CDR3 here is CASNLGTREGNTEAFF. As DNA, the CDR3 is TGTGCCAGCAACTTAGGAACCAGGGAGGGGAACACTGAAGCTTTCTTT.

This clonotype was detected a few times. The chain joins TRBV7-2 to TRBJ2-1; D call uncertain. V was shortened by 8 bases and J by 7 bases, with 9 bases between the two germline ends. CDR1 and CDR2 from the germline V gene are SGHTA and FQGNSA. This CDR3 has 11 amino acids. This chain's CDR3 is CASRSWNEQFF. DNA for the CDR3: TGTGCCAGCCGGAGCTGGAATGAGCAGTTCTTC.

This clonotype occurred a few times. This chain uses TRBV12-3 or TRBV12-4 with TRBJ2-3; D unclear. The length of the CDR3 is 14 residues. With 3 bases removed from V and 2 bases from J, the gap between germline ends came to 9 bases. CDR3 sequence reads: CASSFGGDTDTQYF. The CDR3 bases are TGTGCCAGCAGTTTTGGCGGAGACACAGATACGCAGTATTTT.

Ten or more counts support this clonotype. V is TRBV7-8 and J is TRBJ2-7; D is unclear. Germline loops: CDR1 SGHVS, CDR2 FQNEAQ. Trimming removed 5 bases from V and 0 bases from J, with 2 bases in between. The CDR3 totals 11 residues. DNA for the CDR3: TGTGCCAGCAGCCACTCCTACGAGCAGTACTTC. Translation gives CASSHSYEQYF.

V is TRBV12-3 or TRBV12-4 and J is TRBJ2-7, with 10 bases identical to TRBD1. The CDR3 extends over 16 amino acids. J gave up 2 bases and V 3 bases, and 7 bases lay outside the gene matches. The CDR3 sequence: CASSFKTGGETYEQYF. CDR3 coding DNA: TGTGCCAGCAGTTTCAAGACAGGGGGCGAAACCTACGAGCAGTACTTC.

Comment on this clonotype: A clone one base away is much larger, so this may be a read error. The rearrangement links TRBV7-2 to TRBJ2-2; a weak D match, TRBD2 (6 bases). This CDR3 is built from 11 residues. CDR1 and CDR2 from the germline V gene are SGHTA and FQGNSA. The CDR3 sequence is CASSFPGGLFF. Here the CDR3 DNA reads TGTGCCAGCAGCTTTCCCGGGGGGCTGTTTTTT. Based on the CDR3 plus reference TRBV7-2 and TRBJ2-2, the full variable domain is GAGVSQSPSNKVTEKGKDVELRCDPISGHTALYWYRQSLGQGLEFLIYFQGNSAPDKSGLPSDRFSAERTGGSVSTLTIQRTQQEDSAVYLCASSFPGGLFFGEGSRLTVL.

This clonotype turned up a few times. The rearrangement links TRBV27 to TRBJ2-7; D perhaps matches TRBD2 (6 bases). This CDR3 contains 15 residues. Trimming stripped 5 bases from V and 2 bases from J, with 16 bases between. Germline assignment: CDR1 MNHEY and CDR2 SMNVEV (reference sequence). CDR3 sequence: CASSPSGLFPYEQYF. The CDR3 DNA is TGTGCCAGCAGTCCCTCGGGACTTTTTCCCTACGAGCAGTACTTC.

The chain combines TRBV6-8 with TRBJ2-2; 7 nucleotides agree with TRBD2. The CDR3 runs to 14 residues. CDR1 and CDR2 (germline): MNHGY, SAAAGT. The trim removed 7 bases at V and 4 bases at J, leaving 6 bases unmatched. The CDR3 DNA sequence: TGTGCCAGCAAAAGGGCGGGAGTCACCGGGGAGCTGTTTTTT. This translates into CASKRAGVTGELFF.

This clonotype was recorded a few times. The chain carries TRBV6-6 and TRBJ1-1, with D perhaps matching TRBD1 (5 bases). Trimming removed 5 bases at V and 6 bases at J, with 7 bases between. The CDR3 sequence is 11 residues long. CDR1 and CDR2 (germline): MNHNY, SVGAGI (reference sequence). CDR3 region: CASSRGSEAFF. CDR3 nucleotides: TGTGCCAGCAGTCGGGGGTCTGAAGCTTTCTTT.

There are a few counts of this clonotype. The CDR3 is CASSSAGEPQGRRHEQYF. CDR3 nucleotides: TGTGCCAGCAGTTCGGCGGGCGAGCCGCAGGGGCGCCGCCACGAGCAGTACTTC. The chain couples TRBV6-5 to TRBJ2-7, with D tentatively TRBD1 (6 bases). The ends were cut back, 4 bases at V and 5 bases at J, with 27 bases in the middle. The CDR3 consists of 18 residues. CDR1 and CDR2 (germline): MNHEY, SVGAGI.

This clonotype has only a few counts. The chain links TRBV2 to TRBJ2-1; the match to TRBD2 covers 12 bases. Germline CDR1 SNHLY, CDR2 FYNNEI. CDR3 length: 15 amino acids. Trimming removed 5 bases from V and 8 bases from J; junction bases left unmatched: 7. The CDR3 spells CASSKLAGGTDEQFF. The CDR3 bases are TGTGCCAGCAGTAAACTAGCGGGGGGCACGGATGAGCAGTTCTTC.

This clonotype was detected only a few times. DNA for the CDR3: TGTGCCAGCAGCTCATTACCCACAGGGGCGTTATATGGCTACACCTTC. This sequence encodes CASSSLPTGALYGYTF. The chain employs TRBV7-9 and TRBJ1-2, with TRBD1 matching 7 bases. The CDR3 is made up of 16 amino acids. CDR1 is SEHNR and CDR2 is FQNEAQ in the germline V gene (reference sequence). Trimming cost V 4 bases and J 5 bases; bases outside gene matches: 13.

This clonotype was found a few times. CDR3 nucleotides: TGTGCCAGCAGCTTCGGAGCGGGAGAAACCGGGGAGCTGTTTTTT. As protein: CASSFGAGETGELFF. The chain employs TRBV5-4 and TRBJ2-2; 8 bases are shared with TRBD2. The CDR3 has 15 amino acids. Per the germline V gene, CDR1 is SGHNT and CDR2 is YYREEE (reference sequence). Losses at the gene ends were 2 bases for V and 5 bases for J; bases not matched to a gene: 5.

V gene TRBV7-2 combines with J gene TRBJ1-1; D may be TRBD1 (5 bases). Trimming removed 2 bases at V and 4 bases at J, with 14 bases between. The CDR3 runs 15 residues. CDR1 is SGHTA, CDR2 FQGNSA, per germline. CDR3 loop: CASSLTGAGRTEAFF. CDR3 nucleotide sequence: TGTGCCAGCAGCTTAACCGGCGCGGGACGCACTGAAGCTTTCTTT.

The sample holds many counts of this clonotype. The V call is TRBV18, the J call TRBJ2-7, with D perhaps TRBD2 (6 bases). The V gene lost 3 bases and the J gene lost 4 bases, with 10 bases spanning the gap. Germline V gene lookup returns CDR1 KGHSH and CDR2 LQKENI. The CDR3 contains 13 residues. Written as DNA, the CDR3 is TGTGCCAGCTCACCGGGACTTCCTTACGAGCAGTACTTC. This codes for CASSPGLPYEQYF.

The rearrangement joins TRBV12-3 or TRBV12-4 to TRBJ1-2; no reliable D call. Trimming removed 6 bases at V and 2 bases at J, with 4 bases between. CDR3 length: 11 residues. CDR3 loop: CASSGNYGYTF. As DNA, the CDR3 is TGTGCCAGCAGCGGAAACTATGGCTACACCTTC.

This clonotype showed up just a few times. This sequence joins TRBV5-4 and TRBJ1-1; D is possibly TRBD1 (6 bases). The CDR3 totals 14 residues. In germline, CDR1 is SGHNT, CDR2 YYREEE (reference sequence). Between the trimmed V and J ends, which lost 4 bases and 2 bases, there was a span of 12 bases. The CDR3 DNA reads as TGTGCCAGCAGCCGGGGGGCATCAAACACTGAAGCTTTCTTT. Its protein product is CASSRGASNTEAFF.

This chain connects TRBV7-2 to TRBJ1-2, with a weak D call TRBD1 (6 bases). This CDR3 is 15 amino acids long. Germline V gene data show CDR1 as SGHTA and CDR2 as FQGNSA. V was clipped by 1 base and J by 8 bases, with 17 bases between them. The DNA of the CDR3 is TGTGCCAGCAGCTTAGTGCGGGACACAACTTGGGGCTACACCTTC. As protein: CASSLVRDTTWGYTF.

This clonotype was observed a few times. V gene TRBV10-3 combines with J gene TRBJ1-6; D unresolved. Germline assignment: CDR1 ENHRY and CDR2 SYGVKD. The CDR3 is 13 amino acids. V shed 3 bases and J shed 8 bases, with 8 bases lying between them. CDR3 residues: CAISEREDSPLHF. CDR3 coding DNA: TGTGCCATCAGTGAAAGGGAGGATTCACCCCTCCACTTT.

The J gene is TRBJ1-6, the V gene TRBV6-1; 8 positions agree with TRBD1. With 6 bases clipped from V and 6 bases from J, the junction kept 4 bases outside the gene matches. Per the germline V gene, CDR1 is MNHNS and CDR2 is SASEGT. This CDR3 region has 14 residues. The CDR3 reads CASSRQGFNSPLHF. The CDR3 nucleotides are TGTGCCAGCAGCCGACAGGGGTTTAATTCACCCCTCCACTTT.